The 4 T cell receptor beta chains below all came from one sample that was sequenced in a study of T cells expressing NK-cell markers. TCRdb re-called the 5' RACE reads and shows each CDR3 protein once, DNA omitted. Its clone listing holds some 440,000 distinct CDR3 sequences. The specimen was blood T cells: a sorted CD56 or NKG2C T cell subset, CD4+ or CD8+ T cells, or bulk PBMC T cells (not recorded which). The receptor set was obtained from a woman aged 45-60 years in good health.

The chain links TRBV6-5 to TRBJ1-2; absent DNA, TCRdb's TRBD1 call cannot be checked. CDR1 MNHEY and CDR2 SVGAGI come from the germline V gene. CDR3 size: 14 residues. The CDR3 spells CASSYGGTFNGYTF.

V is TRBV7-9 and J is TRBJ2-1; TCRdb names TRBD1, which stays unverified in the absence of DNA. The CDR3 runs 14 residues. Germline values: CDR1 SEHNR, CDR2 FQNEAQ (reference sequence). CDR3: CASSLQGEGNEQFF. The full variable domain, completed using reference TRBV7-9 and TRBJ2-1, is DTGVSQNPRHKITKRGQNVTFRCDPISEHNRLYWYRQTLGQGPEFLTYFQNEAQLEKSRLLSDRFSAERPKGSFSTLEIQRTEQGDSAMYLCASSLQGEGNEQFFGPGTRLTVL.

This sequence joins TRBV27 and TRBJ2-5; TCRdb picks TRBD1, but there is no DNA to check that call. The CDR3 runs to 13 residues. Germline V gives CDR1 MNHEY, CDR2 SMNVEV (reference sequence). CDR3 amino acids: CASMLEWGGTQYF.

The CDR3: CASRPIRTGLGNSGANVLTF. V usage is TRBV12-3 or TRBV12-4 and J usage is TRBJ2-6; TCRdb outputs TRBD1, but without DNA this stays unchecked. The CDR3 loop spans 20 amino acids.